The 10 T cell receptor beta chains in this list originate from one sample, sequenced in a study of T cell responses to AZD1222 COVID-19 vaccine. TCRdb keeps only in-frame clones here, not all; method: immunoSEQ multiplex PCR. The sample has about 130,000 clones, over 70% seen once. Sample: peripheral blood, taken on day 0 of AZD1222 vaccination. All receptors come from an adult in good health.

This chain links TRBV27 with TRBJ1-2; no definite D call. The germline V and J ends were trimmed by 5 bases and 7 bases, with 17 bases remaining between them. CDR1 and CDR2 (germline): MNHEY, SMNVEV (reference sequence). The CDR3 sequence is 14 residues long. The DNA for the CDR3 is TGTGCCAGCAGTATGCTACAAAGAGGGTCTGGCTACACCTTC. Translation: CASSMLQRGSGYTF.

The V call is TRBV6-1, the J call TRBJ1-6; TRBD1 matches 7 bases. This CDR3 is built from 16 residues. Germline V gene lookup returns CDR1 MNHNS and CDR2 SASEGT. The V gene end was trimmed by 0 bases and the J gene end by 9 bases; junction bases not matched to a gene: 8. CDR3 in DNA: TGTGCCAGCAGTGAAGCGTGGCGACAGGGCCCTTCACCCCTCCACTTT. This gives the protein CASSEAWRQGPSPLHF.

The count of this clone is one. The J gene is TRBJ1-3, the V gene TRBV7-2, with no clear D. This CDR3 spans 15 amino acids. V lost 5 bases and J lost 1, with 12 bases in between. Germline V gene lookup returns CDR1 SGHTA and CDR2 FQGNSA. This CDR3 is CASSQTGFSGNTIYF. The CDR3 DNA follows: TGTGCCAGCAGCCAAACGGGGTTTTCTGGAAACACCATATATTTT.

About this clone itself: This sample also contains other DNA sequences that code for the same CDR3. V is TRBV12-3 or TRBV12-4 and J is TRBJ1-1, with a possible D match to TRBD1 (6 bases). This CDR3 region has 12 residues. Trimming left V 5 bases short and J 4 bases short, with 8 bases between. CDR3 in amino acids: CASSRQVTEAFF. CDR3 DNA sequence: TGTGCCAGCAGTCGACAGGTCACTGAAGCTTTCTTT.

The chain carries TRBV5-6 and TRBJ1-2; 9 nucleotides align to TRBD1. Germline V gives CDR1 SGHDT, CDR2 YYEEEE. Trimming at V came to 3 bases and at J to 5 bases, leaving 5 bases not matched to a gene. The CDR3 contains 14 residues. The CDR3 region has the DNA TGTGCCAGCAGCTCGCTACAGGGGGCATATGGCTACACCTTC. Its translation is CASSSLQGAYGYTF.

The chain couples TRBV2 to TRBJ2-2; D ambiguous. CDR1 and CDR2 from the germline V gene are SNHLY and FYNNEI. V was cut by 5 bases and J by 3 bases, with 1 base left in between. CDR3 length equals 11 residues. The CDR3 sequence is CASSYTGELFF. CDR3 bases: TGTGCCAGCAGTTACACCGGGGAGCTGTTTTTT.

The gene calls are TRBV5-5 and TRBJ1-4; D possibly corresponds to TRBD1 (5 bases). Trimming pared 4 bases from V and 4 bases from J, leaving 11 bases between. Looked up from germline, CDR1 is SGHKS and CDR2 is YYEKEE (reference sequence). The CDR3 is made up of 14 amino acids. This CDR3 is CASSQQGNNEKLFF. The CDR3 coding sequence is TGTGCCAGCAGCCAGCAGGGAAATAATGAAAAACTGTTTTTT.

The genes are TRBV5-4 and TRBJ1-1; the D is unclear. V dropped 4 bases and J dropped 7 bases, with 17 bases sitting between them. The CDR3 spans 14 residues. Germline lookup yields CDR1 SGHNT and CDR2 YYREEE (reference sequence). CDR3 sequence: CASSIDPGSGEAFF. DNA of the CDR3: TGTGCCAGCAGCATCGACCCCGGAAGCGGTGAAGCTTTCTTT.

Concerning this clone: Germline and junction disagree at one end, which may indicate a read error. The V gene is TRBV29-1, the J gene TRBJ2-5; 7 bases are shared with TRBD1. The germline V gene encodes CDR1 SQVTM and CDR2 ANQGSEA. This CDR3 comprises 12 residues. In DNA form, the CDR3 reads TGCAGCGTCTCTCCTCCCAGGGGGTCTCCTGACTTC. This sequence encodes CSVSPPRGSPDF.

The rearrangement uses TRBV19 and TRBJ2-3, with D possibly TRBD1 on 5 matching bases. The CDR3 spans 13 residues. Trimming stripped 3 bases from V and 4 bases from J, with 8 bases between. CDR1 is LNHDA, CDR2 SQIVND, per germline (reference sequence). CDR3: CASSIRVADTQYF. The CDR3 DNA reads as TGTGCCAGTAGTATCAGGGTGGCAGATACGCAGTATTTT.